This passage covers 9 T cell receptor beta chains from one sample sequenced in a study of blood T cells in healthy people across ages (dated by TCRdb to 2015 to 2017). Libraries were prepared through 5' RACE. The sequencer listed for this sample is Illumina HiSeq 2500. A second PCR of about 6 to 12 cycles was run with a J-beta primer mix and a sample-barcoded 5' primer. TCRdb itself trimmed the public reads at Q25 with fastp, ran MiXCR and retained productive beta chains. A single entry per CDR3 protein holds the most common genes and DNA from its merged rows. The sample yields 600,000 or so distinct CDR3 sequences; more than 20% were counted once. The ten largest account for more than 3% of the sample. Sequencing used blood. These receptors all stem from a man in his sixties or seventies in good health.

This chain connects TRBV7-4 to TRBJ2-1; TRBD2 matches 11 bases. This CDR3 comprises 17 residues. The V gene's germline CDR1 is SGHVT and CDR2 SQSDAQ. With 6 bases clipped from V and 3 bases from J, the junction kept 10 bases outside the gene matches. In DNA form, the CDR3 reads TGTGCCAGCAGGATATTAGCGGGAGGGCCCTGCTACAATGAGCAGTTCTTC. As protein: CASRILAGGPCYNEQFF. Looking up the rest from reference TRBV7-4 and TRBJ2-1 gives the full variable domain: GAGVSQSPRYKVAKRGRDVALRCDSISGHVTLYWYRQTLGQGSEVLTYSQSDAQRDKSGRPSGRFSAERPERSVSTLKIQRTEQGDSAVYLCASRILAGGPCYNEQFFGPGTRLTVL.

V and J are TRBV20-1 and TRBJ2-1; 9 positions agree with TRBD2. This CDR3 has 17 residues. Germline V gene lookup returns CDR1 DFQATT and CDR2 SNEGSKA (reference sequence). V lost 0 bases and J lost 6; bases outside the gene matches: 12. CDR3 residues: CSARDLTSGRSSNEQFF. The CDR3 DNA reads as TGCAGTGCTAGAGATTTAACTAGCGGGCGGTCTTCCAATGAGCAGTTCTTC.

This clonotype turned up a few times. The V call is TRBV6-5, the J call TRBJ2-1; D is possibly TRBD1 (5 bases). The CDR3 sequence is 17 residues long. Trimming pared 0 bases from V and 5 bases from J, leaving 17 bases between. CDR1 and CDR2 (germline): MNHEY, SVGAGI. CDR3 sequence: CASSYSRTRARHNEQFF. In DNA, the CDR3 is TGTGCCAGCAGTTACTCCCGGACCAGGGCGCGGCACAATGAGCAGTTCTTC.

The chain joins TRBV20-1 to TRBJ1-5, with a weak D call TRBD1 (5 bases). V shed 3 bases and J shed 2 bases, with 11 bases lying between them. The CDR3 length is 14 residues. CDR1 and CDR2 from the germline V gene are DFQATT and SNEGSKA (reference sequence). CDR3 residues: CSASEGGGNQPQHF. CDR3 in DNA: TGCAGTGCTAGCGAGGGAGGGGGCAATCAGCCCCAGCATTTT.

This clonotype was seen a few times. The V gene is TRBV11-1, the J gene TRBJ2-5; D may be TRBD1 (5 bases). The DNA end is more similar to TRBJ2-1, so the J call may be wrong. Germline CDR1 reads SGHAT; CDR2 reads FQDESV (reference sequence). The CDR3 has 14 amino acids. CDR3 amino acids: CASSSPPDRYEQFF. CDR3 DNA: TGTGCCAGCAGCTCCCCGCCTGACAGATACGAGCAGTTCTTC.

The chain couples TRBV14 to TRBJ2-4, with D perhaps matching TRBD2 (5 bases). V was cut by 0 bases and J by 6 bases, with 9 bases left in between. This CDR3 is built from 14 residues. The germline CDR1 and CDR2 sequences are SGHDN and FVKESK. CDR3 loop: CASSQDWAGNIQYF. Here the CDR3 DNA reads TGTGCCAGCAGCCAAGATTGGGCGGGAAACATTCAGTACTTC.

The table lists this clonotype with a few counts. The V call is TRBV15, the J call TRBJ1-4; D gene uncertain. CDR1 and CDR2 (germline): LNHNV, YYDKDF (reference sequence). The CDR3 contains 16 residues. V lost 0 bases to trimming and J lost 5 bases, with 13 bases between them. CDR3 sequence (DNA): TGTGCCACCAGCAGAGATAGGGCGCGGTTGAATGAAAAACTGTTTTTT. Translating it yields CATSRDRARLNEKLFF.

This clonotype was seen many times. The gene calls are TRBV18 and TRBJ2-1; TRBD2 agrees at 12 bases. Germline V gene sequence: CDR1 KGHSH, CDR2 LQKENI. CDR3 size: 15 residues. V gave up 4 bases and J gave up 5 bases; unmatched junction bases: 3. As DNA, the CDR3 is TGTGCCAGCTCACAACTAGCGGGAGGTGACAATGAGCAGTTCTTC. Translating gives CASSQLAGGDNEQFF.

This clonotype was recorded once. J is TRBJ2-6 and V is TRBV7-9; tentatively, D is TRBD1 (6 bases). Germline CDR1 is SEHNR and CDR2 is FQNEAQ (reference sequence). The CDR3 covers 17 residues. V lost 3 bases and J 0 bases, leaving 12 bases between the germline ends. CDR3 bases: TGTGCCAGCAGCTTCCCTCAGGGGAGCTCTGGGGCCAACGTCCTGACTTTC. Residues: CASSFPQGSSGANVLTF.